This TCR beta chain emerged from a study of blood T cells in healthy people across ages. Study-level results: Unknown donor CMV status possibly confounded expanded clonotype changes.

Turning to this clonotype: The antigen remains unidentified.

The use of a sample-barcoded 5' primer and a J-beta primer mix characterized a second PCR of about 6 to 12 cycles. TCRdb reprocessed the 5' RACE reads via MiXCR and lists one record per CDR3 protein. The sample lists hundreds of thousands of distinct CDR3 sequences; 22% were seen once. The TCR originated in a man in his sixties or seventies in good health. Sequencing used blood.

CDR3 in DNA: TGCGCCAGCAGCTTGGTATGGGCTAGCGGGGTAAGGCCTGCTTACAATGAGCAGTTCTTC. This encodes CASSLVWASGVRPAYNEQFF. The genes are TRBV5-1 and TRBJ2-1; 9 nucleotides agree with TRBD2. Germline CDR1 and CDR2: SGHRS and YFSETQ. Unmatched junction bases numbered 17, after V lost 0 bases and J lost 4 bases. The CDR3 consists of 20 residues.